These 32 T cell receptor beta chains share one sample of origin, sequenced in a study of cytomegalovirus exposure and HLA in healthy donors. This PCR relied on a set of 60 Vbeta primers and 13 Jbeta primers. Libraries were prepared by immunoSEQ multiplex PCR; TCRdb keeps only in-frame clonotypes and omits some of them. The table lists 180,000 or so clones, less than 85% of them singletons. The sample consisted of PBMCs. All receptors come from a male donor in good health and CMV-seronegative.

The chain uses TRBV6-6 and TRBJ2-7; 7 positions agree with TRBD1. CDR3 length equals 15 residues. V dropped 4 bases and J dropped 0; count of bases not matched to a gene: 6. Germline CDR1 MNHNY, CDR2 SVGAGI (reference sequence). The CDR3 loop reads CASSWDSQSSYEQYF. DNA for the CDR3: TGTGCCAGCAGTTGGGACAGCCAGAGCTCCTACGAGCAGTACTTC.

This sequence joins TRBV9 and TRBJ1-4; the match to TRBD1 covers 8 bases. V was pared by 0 bases and J by 8 bases, with 6 bases of the junction left unmatched. CDR3 size: 15 residues. Germline CDR1 is SGDLS and CDR2 is YYNGEE. The CDR3 protein is CASSVGTGRLEKLFF. CDR3 nucleotides: TGTGCCAGCAGCGTAGGGACAGGGCGATTGGAAAAACTGTTTTTT.

This clone was detected only a few times. A junction end diverges from the germline sequence, so it may reflect a read error. The rearrangement uses TRBV9 and TRBJ1-1, with 7 bases lining up with TRBD1. Germline CDR1 SGDLS, CDR2 YYNGEE. The length of the CDR3 is 14 residues. CDR3 amino acids: CASSSVTDRLVLVF. The CDR3 region has the DNA TGTGCCAGCAGCTCGGTGACGGACAGGCTCGTGTTGGTCTTT.

The count of this clone is one. Different DNA sequences within this sample yield the same CDR3. This chain connects TRBV9 to TRBJ2-7; 10 bases align to TRBD2. The CDR3 totals 16 residues. With 0 bases clipped from V and 1 base from J, the junction kept 4 bases outside the gene matches. CDR1 is SGDLS and CDR2 is YYNGEE in the germline V gene. CDR3 amino acids: CASSVGLAGASYEQYF. CDR3 sequence (DNA): TGTGCCAGCAGCGTAGGTCTAGCGGGGGCATCCTACGAGCAGTACTTC.

This clone was observed once. The gene calls are TRBV29-1 and TRBJ2-3; 7 bases fit TRBD1. J was trimmed by 1 base and V by 7 bases; bases with no gene match: 11. CDR1 SQVTM and CDR2 ANQGSEA come from the germline V gene. This CDR3 spans 15 amino acids. CDR3 region: CSASTGVGGTDTQYF. CDR3 sequence (DNA): TGCAGCGCGTCAACAGGGGTCGGGGGCACAGATACGCAGTATTTT.

The J gene is TRBJ2-7, the V gene TRBV28; perhaps TRBD2 as D (6 bases). The CDR3 runs 17 residues. Trimming stripped 4 bases from V and 1 base from J, with 20 bases between. The germline V gene has CDR1 MDHEN and CDR2 SYDVKM. In DNA form, the CDR3 reads TGTGCCAGCAGTTCGCCGGCGGGGAGTGGGGGGTCCTACGAGCAGTACTTC. Its translation is CASSSPAGSGGSYEQYF.

This sequence joins TRBV6-5 and TRBJ2-2, with unresolved D. The CDR3 contains 15 residues. V shed 4 bases and J shed 2 bases, with 11 bases lying between them. The germline gives CDR1 MNHEY, CDR2 SVGAGI. DNA of the CDR3: TGTGCCAGCAGTTGGTGGGCAACCAACACCGGGGAGCTGTTTTTT. It codes for CASSWWATNTGELFF.

The rearrangement uses TRBV5-1 and TRBJ1-4; D not certain. With 1 base removed from V and 0 bases from J, the gap between germline ends came to 10 bases. In germline, CDR1 is SGHRS, CDR2 YFSETQ. This CDR3 is built from 16 residues. The CDR3 region is CASSLRESTTNEKLFF. DNA of the CDR3: TGCGCCAGCAGCTTGCGGGAGAGCACAACTAATGAAAAACTGTTTTTT.

This clone was observed once. The chain has TRBV28 and TRBJ1-6; 7 nucleotides align to TRBD1. The CDR3 contains 19 residues. Unmatched junction bases numbered 20, after V lost 4 bases and J lost 8 bases. Germline V gene sequence: CDR1 MDHEN, CDR2 SYDVKM. The CDR3 sequence: CASSSLYSGGTAVYSPLHF. CDR3 bases: TGTGCCAGCAGTTCTCTATATTCCGGTGGGACAGCAGTTTATTCACCCCTCCACTTT.

The chain recombines TRBV28 with TRBJ2-2; TRBD2 matches at 11 bases. The CDR3 runs to 19 residues. The V gene end was trimmed by 6 bases and the J gene end by 6 bases; junction bases not matched to a gene: 18. Germline CDR1 reads MDHEN; CDR2 reads SYDVKM. This chain's CDR3 is CASSLTRRGLAVDSGELFF. DNA of the CDR3: TGTGCCAGCAGCCTCACCCGGCGGGGACTAGCGGTAGACTCCGGGGAGCTGTTTTTT. Looking up the rest from reference TRBV28 and TRBJ2-2 gives the full variable domain: DVKVTQSSRYLVKRTGEKVFLECVQDMDHENMFWYRQDPGLGLRLIYFSYDVKMKEKGDIPEGYSVSREKKERFSLILESASTNQTSMYLCASSLTRRGLAVDSGELFFGEGSRLTVL.

The chain combines TRBV5-1 with TRBJ1-2; D is perhaps TRBD1 (5 bases). The CDR3 contains 13 residues. Germline V gene sequence: CDR1 SGHRS, CDR2 YFSETQ. The ends were cut back, 0 bases at V and 8 bases at J, with 11 bases in the middle. In nucleotides, the CDR3 is TGCGCCAGCAGCTTGGAAGGCAGGGTAGGCTACACCTTC. Its protein is CASSLEGRVGYTF.

The chain joins TRBV2 to TRBJ2-7, with D maybe TRBD2 (6 bases). The CDR3 covers 13 residues. V was trimmed by 4 bases and J by 5 bases, leaving 12 bases between them. The germline CDR1 and CDR2 sequences are SNHLY and FYNNEI. CDR3 loop: CASSVNRRDEQYF. The DNA of the CDR3 is TGTGCCAGCAGTGTGAATAGGAGGGACGAGCAGTACTTC.

A few counts support this clone. V is TRBV6-5 and J is TRBJ2-1, with D tentatively TRBD2 (6 bases). Germline V gene lookup returns CDR1 MNHEY and CDR2 SVGAGI. The CDR3 consists of 15 residues. The V end was cut by 9 bases, the J end by 3 bases, with 18 bases between. CDR3 DNA: TGTGCCAGTAAACAATCTAGCGATATCTACAATGAGCAGTTCTTC. This codes for CASKQSSDIYNEQFF.

V is TRBV5-8 and J is TRBJ2-7, with 8 bases that match TRBD1. CDR1 SGHTS and CDR2 YDEGEE come from the germline V gene. The CDR3 extends over 14 amino acids. V lost 5 bases, J lost 7 bases, and 11 bases stayed unmatched. In DNA, the CDR3 is TGTGCCAGCAGTTCCGGGACAGGTAGATCGGAGCAGTACTTC. Translation: CASSSGTGRSEQYF.

The chain uses TRBV7-9 and TRBJ2-7, with 8 nucleotides matching TRBD1. Looked up from germline, CDR1 is SEHNR and CDR2 is FQNEAQ (reference sequence). V gave up 1 base and J gave up 7 bases; unmatched junction bases: 9. The CDR3 sequence is 15 residues long. CDR3 nucleotide sequence: TGTGCCAGCAGCTTAGGCGGACAGGGCCTCCCGGAGCAGTACTTC. Translated, it gives CASSLGGQGLPEQYF.

The chain couples TRBV19 to TRBJ1-2; D might be TRBD1 (5 bases). The V and J ends lost 4 bases and 8 bases respectively, with 17 bases between them. This CDR3 has 14 residues. CDR1 LNHDA and CDR2 SQIVND come from the germline V gene (reference sequence). CDR3 nucleotide sequence: TGTGCCAGTAGTACCCGCGGCAGGGAGGCGGGCTACACCTTC. It specifies CASSTRGREAGYTF.

The chain joins TRBV30 to TRBJ1-2; weak D call: TRBD1 (6 bases). Trimming left V 0 bases short and J 7 bases short, with 15 bases between. This CDR3 is built from 14 residues. Germline-derived CDR1 and CDR2 are GTSNPN and SVGIG (reference sequence). The CDR3 sequence is CAWSVGAPGAGYTF. CDR3 in DNA: TGTGCCTGGAGTGTGGGGGCTCCAGGGGCTGGCTACACCTTC.

This clone was detected a few times. This chain uses TRBV19 with TRBJ2-7; D is undetermined. Germline CDR1 LNHDA, CDR2 SQIVND (reference sequence). The CDR3 extends over 14 amino acids. V lost 0 bases to trimming and J lost 0 bases, with 6 bases between them. CDR3 protein: CASSIDRSSYEQYF. CDR3 in DNA: TGTGCCAGTAGTATAGACAGAAGCTCCTACGAGCAGTACTTC.

This sequence joins TRBV9 and TRBJ2-7, with TRBD1 identical over 7 bases. The CDR3 consists of 15 residues. Per germline, CDR1 SGDLS and CDR2 YYNGEE. With V trimmed by 3 bases and J by 2 bases, 8 bases remained unmatched. For the CDR3, the DNA is TGTGCCAGCAGCGCAGGACAGGTCCTCACCTACGAGCAGTACTTC. Amino acids: CASSAGQVLTYEQYF. Filled out from reference TRBV9 and TRBJ2-7, the complete variable domain reads DSGVTQTPKHLITATGQRVTLRCSPRSGDLSVYWYQQSLDQGLQFLIQYYNGEERAKGNILERFSAQQFPDLHSELNLSSLELGDSALYFCASSAGQVLTYEQYFGPGTRLTVT.

The rearrangement links TRBV19 to TRBJ2-7; maybe TRBD2 (5 bases). Germline-derived CDR1 and CDR2 are LNHDA and SQIVND (reference sequence). The germline V and J ends were trimmed by 1 base and 6 bases, with 13 bases remaining between them. The CDR3 has 14 amino acids. CDR3 sequence reads: CASSIGSSGLEQYF. CDR3 nucleotides: TGTGCCAGTAGTATAGGGTCCAGCGGTCTCGAGCAGTACTTC.

CDR3 sequence (DNA): TGTGCCAGTAGTATTGCAGGGGTCAGGAATGAGCAGTTCTTC. It codes for CASSIAGVRNEQFF. The chain joins TRBV19 to TRBJ2-1, with D tentatively TRBD1 (6 bases). The germline CDR1 and CDR2 sequences are LNHDA and SQIVND (reference sequence). V lost 3 bases and J lost 7, with 13 bases in between. The CDR3 length is 14 residues.

This chain joins TRBV5-8 and TRBJ2-3; D may be TRBD2 (6 bases). V lost 1 base, J lost 4 bases, and 16 bases lay in between. The CDR3 runs 16 residues. Germline V gene lookup returns CDR1 SGHTS and CDR2 YDEGEE. The CDR3 loop reads CASSLTGTEGSDTQYF. In DNA form, the CDR3 reads TGTGCCAGCAGCTTGACCGGGACGGAGGGGTCAGATACGCAGTATTTT.

This chain uses TRBV28 with TRBJ1-5, with D uncertain. The germline V and J ends were trimmed by 1 base and 5 bases, with 9 bases remaining between them. The CDR3 contains 14 residues. Germline loops: CDR1 MDHEN, CDR2 SYDVKM. In nucleotides, the CDR3 is TGTGCCAGCAGTTTATTAGTACCCGATCAGCCCCAGCATTTT. Translating it yields CASSLLVPDQPQHF. Complete variable domain (other parts from reference TRBV28 and TRBJ1-5): DVKVTQSSRYLVKRTGEKVFLECVQDMDHENMFWYRQDPGLGLRLIYFSYDVKMKEKGDIPEGYSVSREKKERFSLILESASTNQTSMYLCASSLLVPDQPQHFGDGTRLSIL.

This chain joins TRBV7-2 and TRBJ2-7; tentatively, D is TRBD1 (6 bases). V was pared by 5 bases and J by 7 bases, with 12 bases between. Germline V gene sequence: CDR1 SGHTA, CDR2 FQGNSA. The CDR3 totals 12 residues. Here the CDR3 DNA reads TGTGCCAGCAGCGAAACAGGGCTGGAGCAGTACTTC. This sequence encodes CASSETGLEQYF.

J is TRBJ2-5 and V is TRBV6-5; D may be TRBD1 (5 bases). The CDR3 is 15 amino acids. Deletions cut 5 bases from V and 3 bases from J, with 16 bases between. Germline values: CDR1 MNHEY, CDR2 SVGAGI. The CDR3 here is CASSGIGVGEETQYF. The CDR3 nucleotides are TGTGCCAGCAGTGGAATCGGAGTAGGGGAAGAGACCCAGTACTTC.

The chain joins TRBV6-5 to TRBJ2-1, with a weak D call TRBD1 (6 bases). V lost 8 bases to trimming and J lost 3 bases, with 17 bases between them. CDR3 length equals 15 residues. Germline V gene data show CDR1 as MNHEY and CDR2 as SVGAGI. CDR3 region: CASSQVGANYNEQFF. CDR3 sequence (DNA): TGTGCCAGCTCCCAGGTGGGGGCCAACTACAATGAGCAGTTCTTC.

The chain recombines TRBV4-1 with TRBJ2-3, with D unresolved. The V gene lost 3 bases and the J gene lost 2 bases, with 9 bases spanning the gap. This CDR3 has 14 amino acids. From germline, CDR1 is MGHRA and CDR2 YSYEKL. The CDR3 here is CASSQGPLTDTQYF. DNA for the CDR3: TGCGCCAGCAGCCAGGGCCCTCTCACAGATACGCAGTATTTT.

The chain combines TRBV27 with TRBJ2-7, with D possibly TRBD1 on 6 matching bases. V dropped 6 bases and J dropped 2 bases, with 11 bases sitting between them. The CDR3 consists of 13 residues. CDR1 and CDR2 (germline): MNHEY, SMNVEV (reference sequence). The CDR3 loop reads CASSQQGPYEQYF. Here the CDR3 DNA reads TGTGCCAGCAGCCAACAGGGACCCTACGAGCAGTACTTC.

V is TRBV6-5 and J is TRBJ2-3; 13 nucleotides match TRBD2. The CDR3 runs 15 residues. CDR1 is MNHEY and CDR2 is SVGAGI in the germline V gene. Trimming took 5 bases from V and 1 from J; bases not matched to a gene: 0. CDR3 amino acids: CASSGTSGGTDTQYF. CDR3 DNA: TGTGCCAGCAGTGGGACTAGCGGGGGCACAGATACGCAGTATTTT.

The chain employs TRBV9 and TRBJ2-2; 10 nucleotides match TRBD2. Germline values: CDR1 SGDLS, CDR2 YYNGEE. After removal of 0 bases from V and 4 bases from J, the junction contained 6 bases not matched to a gene. This CDR3 contains 17 residues. The CDR3 bases are TGTGCCAGCAGCGTAGCGTCCAGCGGGAGGGCCACCGGGGAGCTGTTTTTT. This codes for CASSVASSGRATGELFF.

The chain links TRBV7-6 to TRBJ1-1, with D tentatively TRBD1 (6 bases). The germline V and J ends were trimmed by 5 bases and 1 base, with 14 bases remaining between them. The V gene's germline CDR1 is SGHVS and CDR2 FNYEAQ. The CDR3 loop spans 15 amino acids. The CDR3 region is CASSPHRERNTEAFF. The CDR3 DNA reads TGTGCCAGCAGCCCCCACAGGGAGAGGAACACTGAAGCTTTCTTT.

The chain employs TRBV6-1 and TRBJ2-7; 8 nucleotides agree with TRBD1. V shed 9 bases, J shed 0 bases, and the junction held 7 bases outside the gene matches. The CDR3 is made up of 14 amino acids. The germline V gene has CDR1 MNHNS and CDR2 SASEGT. The CDR3 coding sequence is TGTGCCAGTTACGGACAGGGAGGCTCCTACGAGCAGTACTTC. Encoded protein: CASYGQGGSYEQYF.